What follows describes a single TCR beta chain. It has no known antigen specificity. Within one base of it there is no much larger clone, and no base qualities were kept. In this study, focal radiation therapy paired with CTLA-4 blockade (ipilimumab) was tested in patients who had chemo-refractory metastatic non-small-cell lung cancer. Receptors were amplified or captured by the immunoSEQ multiplex PCR assay. TCRdb obtained this table from immuneACCESS and retained in-frame rearrangements with V and J assigned. These tables miss some clones; where compared with another copy, unresolved V genes account for less than half of the shortfall, and the remainder is unexplained. The sample table shows 12,000 to 15,000 clones, and approximately 70% are seen once. The ten largest clonotypes hold around 46% of the sample. The data originate from a study of radiotherapy plus CTLA-4 blockade in lung cancer (dated by TCRdb to 2016 to 2018). In terms of the full investigation: Among enrolled patients, approximately 18% had an objective response and about 30% reached disease control.

Overall study results and their limits: After treatment with radiotherapy and ipilimumab, TCR clones that originated in tumors expanded in peripheral blood. Increased serum interferon-beta after radiation, together with early dynamic changes in blood T cell clones, were reported to be the strongest predictors of response.

CDR1 and CDR2, per the germline V gene, are SNHLY and FYNNEI. Here V drops 8 bases and J drops 7 bases, and the junction holds 8 bases not matched to any gene. The CDR3 measures 14 amino acids from cysteine to phenylalanine. Only the CDR3 DNA is retained, 42 bases long and in frame from the first base. This receptor was taken from a human donor with non-small cell lung cancer whose response to radiotherapy plus ipilimumab could not be evaluated. The sequences come from peripheral blood, collected from a patient treated with radiotherapy plus ipilimumab. Rearrangement joined TRBV2 to TRBJ2-2; 9 bases in the junction line up with TRBD2. The CDR3 has the sequence CASAGRGGYGELFF. The nucleotide sequence is given as TGTGCCAGCGCGGGGCGGGGGGGCTACGGGGAGCTGTTTTTT.